These 30 T cell receptor beta chains were sequenced from one sample in a study of blood T cell repertoires in COVID-19. Generated by immunoSEQ multiplex PCR, the TCRdb table keeps only in-frame clones and is missing some. The table lists about 100,000 clones, roughly 80% of them singletons. The sequenced material came from peripheral blood. The receptor set was obtained from a man aged 65 to 79 with active or convalescent COVID-19.

The chain links TRBV19 to TRBJ2-7, with TRBD1 matching over 8 bases. CDR1 is LNHDA and CDR2 is SQIVND in the germline V gene (reference sequence). The CDR3 is made up of 13 amino acids. V was pared by 6 bases and J by 2 bases, with 3 bases of the junction left unmatched. The CDR3 here is CASSRDRTYEQYF. The CDR3 DNA is TGTGCCAGTAGCAGGGACAGGACCTACGAGCAGTACTTC.

This clone was counted ten times or more. Here the CDR3 reads CAISARQDSYEQYF. The CDR3 coding sequence is TGTGCCATCAGTGCCCGACAGGACTCCTACGAGCAGTACTTC. V usage is TRBV10-3 and J usage is TRBJ2-7; the D gene is possibly TRBD1 (6 bases). Germline lookup yields CDR1 ENHRY and CDR2 SYGVKD. Trimming removed 4 bases from V and 0 bases from J, with 10 bases in between. The CDR3 totals 14 residues.

This clone came up once. The chain links TRBV7-8 to TRBJ2-3, with TRBD2 matching over 9 bases. After removal of 5 bases from V and 2 bases from J, the junction contained 5 bases not matched to a gene. The V gene's germline CDR1 is SGHVS and CDR2 FQNEAQ. There are 15 residues in the CDR3. The CDR3 bases are TGTGCCAGCAGCATAAGCGGGGGGCACACAGATACGCAGTATTTT. This encodes CASSISGGHTDTQYF.

This clone appeared once. The chain links TRBV6-1 to TRBJ1-6; D not certain. Germline loops: CDR1 MNHNS, CDR2 SASEGT. V gave up 1 base and J gave up 0 bases, with 10 bases separating them. This CDR3 comprises 17 residues. CDR3 coding DNA: TGTGCCAGCAGTGAAGGGAGAGCGAGCTCCTATAATTCACCCCTCCACTTT. Translated: CASSEGRASSYNSPLHF.

The chain employs TRBV12-3 or TRBV12-4 and TRBJ2-1; no clear D gene. The germline V and J ends were trimmed by 3 bases and 7 bases, with 7 bases remaining between them. The CDR3 is 12 residues long. The CDR3 reads CASSLWANEQFF. The DNA for the CDR3 is TGTGCCAGCAGTTTGTGGGCGAATGAGCAGTTCTTC.

The DNA for the CDR3 is TGCGCCAGCAGCCCACAGGGGGGGTCGAGTGAAAAACTGTTTTTT. This codes for CASSPQGGSSEKLFF. The J gene is TRBJ1-4, the V gene TRBV4-3, with 8 nucleotides matching TRBD1. The ends lost 4 bases at V and 7 bases at J; junction bases unmatched: 8. CDR3 length equals 15 residues. Germline CDR1 LGHNA, CDR2 YSLEER.

This clone was found many times. J is TRBJ1-1 and V is TRBV4-1; D may be TRBD1 (5 bases). CDR1 is MGHRA, CDR2 YSYEKL, per germline. The CDR3 runs 17 residues. The V end lost 0 bases, the J end lost 4 bases, and 18 bases lay between the germline ends. CDR3 nucleotides: TGCGCCAGCAGCCAAGATTTAGACAGTTCCCCGGGCACTGAAGCTTTCTTT. It specifies CASSQDLDSSPGTEAFF.

V is TRBV6-6 and J is TRBJ2-1; 10 bases are shared with TRBD2. V trimming: 5 bases; J trimming: 2 bases; junction bases outside the gene matches: 12. Germline CDR1 MNHNY, CDR2 SVGAGI (reference sequence). This CDR3 comprises 18 residues. CDR3 protein: CASSPRGSGRRAYNEQFF. The CDR3 coding sequence is TGTGCCAGCAGTCCCCGCGGTAGCGGGAGGAGGGCCTACAATGAGCAGTTCTTC.

The V and J genes are TRBV6-5 and TRBJ1-4; 8 nucleotides line up with TRBD1. Looked up from germline, CDR1 is MNHEY and CDR2 is SVGAGI. Germline trimming cut 6 bases from V and 8 bases from J; bases unmatched to any gene: 8. The CDR3 has 14 residues. The CDR3 sequence is CASSQTGAGEKLFF. CDR3 DNA sequence: TGTGCCAGCAGCCAGACAGGGGCGGGGGAAAAACTGTTTTTT.

The chain combines TRBV3-1 (or the pseudogene TRBV3-2) with TRBJ1-1; possible D gene TRBD1, 6 bases. The CDR3 has 15 amino acids. CDR1 and CDR2 from the germline V gene are LGHDT and YNNKEL (reference sequence). Trimming left V 7 bases short and J 5 bases short, with 20 bases between. The CDR3 DNA follows: TGTGCCAGCACTAGAGGCGGGGGGGCTGAGACTGAAGCTTTCTTT. Protein sequence: CASTRGGGAETEAFF.

This clone was detected only once. This CDR3 is CASSKGTNYEQYF. The CDR3 bases are TGTGCCAGCAGTAAAGGGACTAACTACGAGCAGTACTTC. The chain combines TRBV12-3 or TRBV12-4 with TRBJ2-7, with 7 nucleotides matching TRBD2. V was clipped by 5 bases and J by 3 bases; unmatched bases: 4. This CDR3 has 13 amino acids.

The chain recombines TRBV20-1 with TRBJ2-2; a possible D gene is TRBD1 (6 bases). The germline CDR1 and CDR2 sequences are DFQATT and SNEGSKA (reference sequence). CDR3 length equals 13 residues. The V end lost 3 bases, the J end lost 6 bases, and 11 bases lay between the germline ends. The chain's CDR3 is CSASNRAAGELFF. The CDR3 nucleotides read TGCAGTGCTAGTAACAGGGCCGCCGGGGAGCTGTTTTTT.

DNA of the CDR3: TGTGCCAGCTCACCGCGACCTCCGGGTCCGCAATTCTCCGGAAACACCATATATTTT. Protein: CASSPRPPGPQFSGNTIYF. The gene calls are TRBV18 and TRBJ1-3; D is undetermined. This CDR3 contains 19 residues. V was clipped by 3 bases and J by 4 bases, with 25 bases between them. Germline V CDR1 and CDR2: KGHSH, LQKENI.

The rearrangement links TRBV5-8 to TRBJ2-7; 7 nucleotides line up with TRBD2. Trimming at V came to 3 bases and at J to 2 bases, leaving 5 bases not matched to a gene. CDR1 is SGHTS, CDR2 YDEGEE, per germline. The CDR3 is 14 residues long. The CDR3 DNA follows: TGTGCCAGCAGCTGGAGGGGAGGGGCCTACGAGCAGTACTTC. Translated, it gives CASSWRGGAYEQYF.

This sequence joins TRBV27 and TRBJ2-7; 10 bases map to TRBD2. The length of the CDR3 is 14 residues. The germline V gene has CDR1 MNHEY and CDR2 SMNVEV (reference sequence). J was trimmed by 7 bases and V by 5 bases; bases with no gene match: 8. CDR3 residues: CASSPSGGAEEQYF. Here the CDR3 DNA reads TGTGCCAGCAGTCCCAGCGGGGGGGCCGAAGAGCAGTACTTC.

The count of this clone is one. The rearrangement uses TRBV3-1 (or the pseudogene TRBV3-2) and TRBJ1-3; D is unresolved. CDR3 length: 14 residues. The V and J ends lost 5 bases and 4 bases respectively, with 12 bases between them. Germline assignment: CDR1 LGHDT and CDR2 YNNKEL (reference sequence). CDR3 nucleotides: TGTGCCAGCAGCTTAGGACTCGGGGGAAACACCATATATTTT. The encoded protein is CASSLGLGGNTIYF.

V is TRBV6-4 and J is TRBJ1-1; D might be TRBD1 (5 bases). V was pared by 4 bases and J by 5 bases, with 11 bases between. Germline V gives CDR1 MRHNA, CDR2 SNTAGT. This CDR3 has 13 amino acids. Here the CDR3 DNA reads TGTGCCAGCAGTGTCAGGGAGGATACTGAAGCTTTCTTT. It yields the protein CASSVREDTEAFF.

Ten or more counts support this clone. The rearrangement joins TRBV2 to TRBJ2-7; 8 nucleotides line up with TRBD1. Germline V gene sequence: CDR1 SNHLY, CDR2 FYNNEI. Trimming removed 6 bases from V and 3 bases from J; junction bases left unmatched: 7. CDR3 length equals 14 residues. For the CDR3, the DNA is TGTGCCAGCAGGACGACCAGGGGGCACTACGAGCAGTACTTC. Encoded protein: CASRTTRGHYEQYF.

The chain has TRBV10-2 and TRBJ1-2; D call uncertain. Germline CDR1 and CDR2: WSHSY and SAAADI. With 4 bases removed from V and 7 bases from J, the gap between germline ends came to 13 bases. The CDR3 loop spans 13 amino acids. CDR3 coding DNA: TGCGCCAGCAGTGTCAGGTGGGAGGCTGGCTACACCTTC. Translation: CASSVRWEAGYTF.

J is TRBJ1-2 and V is TRBV6-5, with D perhaps matching TRBD1 (6 bases). V was clipped by 0 bases and J by 7 bases, with 15 bases between them. This CDR3 spans 15 amino acids. Germline values: CDR1 MNHEY, CDR2 SVGAGI. CDR3 sequence: CASSYSYRDGAGYTF. The CDR3 nucleotides are TGTGCCAGCAGTTACTCATACAGGGATGGAGCTGGCTACACCTTC.

This chain links TRBV19 with TRBJ2-1; weak D call: TRBD1 (6 bases). V was clipped by 8 bases and J by 2 bases, with 7 bases between them. This CDR3 region has 12 residues. CDR1 is LNHDA, CDR2 SQIVND, per germline (reference sequence). The DNA of the CDR3 is TGTGCCAGTGGGGACACCTACAATGAGCAGTTCTTC. Protein product: CASGDTYNEQFF.

The gene calls are TRBV2 and TRBJ1-5, with 8 bases lining up with TRBD1. Germline V CDR1 and CDR2: SNHLY, FYNNEI. The V and J ends lost 5 bases and 5 bases, in that order; junction bases with no gene match: 2. There are 13 residues in the CDR3. The CDR3 region has the DNA TGTGCCAGCAGTTTACAGGGGGATCAGCCCCAGCATTTT. This sequence encodes CASSLQGDQPQHF.

This clone appeared many times. The genes are TRBV19 and TRBJ2-7; TRBD1 agrees at 7 bases. V lost 3 bases to trimming and J lost 0 bases; unmatched junction nucleotides: 8. Germline V gene sequence: CDR1 LNHDA, CDR2 SQIVND (reference sequence). The CDR3 loop spans 16 amino acids. The CDR3 protein is CASSMRTGYSSYEQYF. The CDR3 bases are TGTGCCAGTAGTATGAGGACAGGTTACAGCTCCTACGAGCAGTACTTC.

The rearrangement joins TRBV9 to TRBJ1-3; the D is unclear. The CDR3 is made up of 15 amino acids. V was pared by 1 base and J by 5 bases, with 13 bases between. Germline V gene data show CDR1 as SGDLS and CDR2 as YYNGEE. CDR3 nucleotide sequence: TGTGCCAGCAGCGTACGGGGTGGAGGGAGAAACACCATATATTTT. Its translation: CASSVRGGGRNTIYF.

The V and J genes are TRBV6-6 and TRBJ1-2, with D uncertain. The CDR3 covers 11 residues. In germline, CDR1 is MNHNY, CDR2 SVGAGI (reference sequence). V was pared by 7 bases and J by 5 bases, with 8 bases between. CDR3 in DNA: TGTGCCAGCAATCCGGGATATGGCTACACCTTC. It translates to CASNPGYGYTF.

This rearrangement joins TRBV7-3 to TRBJ2-3; the match to TRBD2 covers 13 bases. CDR1 is SGHTA, CDR2 FQGTGA, per germline. V dropped 4 bases and J dropped 0; count of bases not matched to a gene: 13. The CDR3 is 20 residues long. DNA of the CDR3: TGTGCCAGCAGCTCCCAGGGACTAGCGGGGAAGGTCACTAGCACAGATACGCAGTATTTT. It translates to CASSSQGLAGKVTSTDTQYF.

The chain carries TRBV14 and TRBJ2-7, with TRBD2 identical over 8 bases. V lost 6 bases to trimming and J lost 0 bases; unmatched junction nucleotides: 1. Germline CDR1 SGHDN, CDR2 FVKESK. The CDR3 spans 13 residues. The CDR3 DNA reads as TGTGCCAGCAGGAGCGGGGGCTCCTACGAGCAGTACTTC. This sequence encodes CASRSGGSYEQYF.

The chain joins TRBV18 to TRBJ2-7; a possible D gene is TRBD1 (6 bases). The CDR3 runs to 14 residues. CDR1 KGHSH and CDR2 LQKENI come from the germline V gene. V was clipped by 6 bases and J by 1 base, with 13 bases between them. CDR3 DNA sequence: TGTGCCAGCTCGCGCTCTGACAGGTCCTACGAGCAGTACTTC. Translation: CASSRSDRSYEQYF.

The V and J genes are TRBV28 and TRBJ1-2; TRBD1 might be the D (5 bases). The CDR3 extends over 14 amino acids. V was pared by 5 bases and J by 8 bases, with 18 bases between. Germline CDR1 and CDR2: MDHEN and SYDVKM. This CDR3 is CASSVVGGAGGYTF. The DNA of the CDR3 is TGTGCCAGCAGTGTAGTCGGTGGGGCGGGGGGCTACACCTTC.

There are a few counts of this clone. The genes are TRBV5-6 and TRBJ1-1; TRBD1 might be the D (6 bases). The CDR3 length is 14 residues. CDR1 and CDR2 from the germline V gene are SGHDT and YYEEEE. The germline V and J ends were trimmed by 3 bases and 5 bases, with 14 bases remaining between them. The CDR3 sequence: CASSYGTSRTEAFF. The CDR3 bases are TGTGCCAGCAGCTACGGGACATCGAGGACTGAAGCTTTCTTT. Full variable domain (outside the CDR3, taken from reference TRBV5-6 and TRBJ1-1): DAGVTQSPTHLIKTRGQQVTLRCSPKSGHDTVSWYQQALGQGPQFIFQYYEEEERQRGNFPDRFSGHQFPNYSSELNVNALLLGDSALYLCASSYGTSRTEAFFGQGTRLTVV.